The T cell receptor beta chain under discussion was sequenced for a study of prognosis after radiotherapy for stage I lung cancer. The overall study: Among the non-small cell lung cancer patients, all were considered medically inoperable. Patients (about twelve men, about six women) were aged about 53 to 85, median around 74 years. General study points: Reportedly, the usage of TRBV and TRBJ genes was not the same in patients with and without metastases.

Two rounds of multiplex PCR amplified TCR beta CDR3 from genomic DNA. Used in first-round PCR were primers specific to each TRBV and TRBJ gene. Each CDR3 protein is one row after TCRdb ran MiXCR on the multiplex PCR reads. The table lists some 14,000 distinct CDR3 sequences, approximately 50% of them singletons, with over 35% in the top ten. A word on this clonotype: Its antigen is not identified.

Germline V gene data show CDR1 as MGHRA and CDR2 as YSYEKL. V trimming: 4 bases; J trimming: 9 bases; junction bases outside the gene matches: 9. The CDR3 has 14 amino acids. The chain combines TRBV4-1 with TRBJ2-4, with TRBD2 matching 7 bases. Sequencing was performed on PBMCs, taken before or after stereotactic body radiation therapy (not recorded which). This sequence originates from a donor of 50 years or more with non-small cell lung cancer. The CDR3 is CASSPTGGWGIQYF. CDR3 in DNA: TGCGCCAGCAGCCCCACGGGGGGTTGGGGCATTCAGTACTTC.